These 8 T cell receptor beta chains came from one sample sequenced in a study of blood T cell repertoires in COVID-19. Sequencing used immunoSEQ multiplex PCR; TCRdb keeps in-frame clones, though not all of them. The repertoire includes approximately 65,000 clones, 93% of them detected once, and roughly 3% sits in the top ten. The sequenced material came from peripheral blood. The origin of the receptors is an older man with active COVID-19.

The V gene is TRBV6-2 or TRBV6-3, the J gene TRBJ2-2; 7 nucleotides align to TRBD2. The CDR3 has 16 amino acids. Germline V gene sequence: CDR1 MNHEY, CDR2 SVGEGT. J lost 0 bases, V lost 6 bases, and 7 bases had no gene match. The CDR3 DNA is TGTGCCAGCAGACCTAGAGCGGGGACGAACACCGGGGAGCTGTTTTTT. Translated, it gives CASRPRAGTNTGELFF.

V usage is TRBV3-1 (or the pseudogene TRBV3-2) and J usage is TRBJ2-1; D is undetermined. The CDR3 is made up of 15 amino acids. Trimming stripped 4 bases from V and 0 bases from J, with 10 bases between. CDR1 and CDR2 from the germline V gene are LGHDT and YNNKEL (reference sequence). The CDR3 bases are TGTGCCAGCAGCCTTGATACGAGCTCCTACAATGAGCAGTTCTTC. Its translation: CASSLDTSSYNEQFF.

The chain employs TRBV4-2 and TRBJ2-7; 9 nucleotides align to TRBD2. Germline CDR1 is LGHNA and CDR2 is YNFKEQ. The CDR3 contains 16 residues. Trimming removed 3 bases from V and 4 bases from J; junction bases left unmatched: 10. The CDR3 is CASSQLAGATLYEQYF. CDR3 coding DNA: TGTGCCAGCAGCCAGTTAGCGGGGGCCACTCTTTACGAGCAGTACTTC.

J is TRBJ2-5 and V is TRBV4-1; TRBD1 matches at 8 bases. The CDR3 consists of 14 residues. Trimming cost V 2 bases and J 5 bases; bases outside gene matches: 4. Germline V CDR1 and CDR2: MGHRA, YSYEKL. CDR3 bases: TGCGCCAGCAGCCAAAGACAGGGGATGGAGACCCAGTACTTC. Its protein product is CASSQRQGMETQYF.

As DNA, the CDR3 is TGTGCCAGCAGACGTGGTGACACCACCCCAAACACCATATATTTT. Its protein is CASRRGDTTPNTIYF. The V gene is TRBV6-5, the J gene TRBJ1-3; D is undetermined. Germline V CDR1 and CDR2: MNHEY, SVGAGI. Trimming took 6 bases from V and 6 from J, leaving 18 bases between them. The CDR3 loop spans 15 amino acids.

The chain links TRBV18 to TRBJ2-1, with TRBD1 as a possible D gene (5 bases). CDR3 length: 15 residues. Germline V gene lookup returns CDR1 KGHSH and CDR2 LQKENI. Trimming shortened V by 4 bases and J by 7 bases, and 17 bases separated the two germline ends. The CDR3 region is CASSQLNQGNNEQFF. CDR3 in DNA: TGTGCCAGCTCACAACTAAATCAGGGAAATAATGAGCAGTTCTTC.

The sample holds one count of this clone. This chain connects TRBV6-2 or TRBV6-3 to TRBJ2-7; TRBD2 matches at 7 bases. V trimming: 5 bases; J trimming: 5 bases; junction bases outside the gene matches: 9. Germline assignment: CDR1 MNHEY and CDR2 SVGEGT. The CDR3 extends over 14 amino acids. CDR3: CASSTPWDYHEQYF. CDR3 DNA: TGTGCCAGCAGTACTCCTTGGGACTATCACGAGCAGTACTTC.

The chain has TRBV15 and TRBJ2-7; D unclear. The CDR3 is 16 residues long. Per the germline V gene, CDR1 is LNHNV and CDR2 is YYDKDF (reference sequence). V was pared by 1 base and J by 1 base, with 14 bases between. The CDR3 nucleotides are TGTGCCACCAGCAGAGGGCGCGGAACCTCATCCTACGAGCAGTACTTC. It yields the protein CATSRGRGTSSYEQYF. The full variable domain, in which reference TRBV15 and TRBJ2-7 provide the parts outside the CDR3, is DAMVIQNPRYQVTQFGKPVTLSCSQTLNHNVMYWYQQKSSQAPKLLFHYYDKDFNNEADTPDNFQSRRPNTSFCFLDIRSPGLGDTAMYLCATSRGRGTSSYEQYFGPGTRLTVT.